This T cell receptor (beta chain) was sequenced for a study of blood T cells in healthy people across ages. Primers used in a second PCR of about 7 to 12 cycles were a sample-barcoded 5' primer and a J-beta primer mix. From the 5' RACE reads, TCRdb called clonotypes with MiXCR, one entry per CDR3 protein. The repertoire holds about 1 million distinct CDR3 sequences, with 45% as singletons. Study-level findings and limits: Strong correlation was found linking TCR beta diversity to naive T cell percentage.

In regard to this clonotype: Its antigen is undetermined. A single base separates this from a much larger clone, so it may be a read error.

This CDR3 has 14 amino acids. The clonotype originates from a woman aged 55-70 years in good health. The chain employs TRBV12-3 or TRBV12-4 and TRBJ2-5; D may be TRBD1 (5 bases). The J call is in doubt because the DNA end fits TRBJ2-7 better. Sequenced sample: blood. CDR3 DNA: TGTACCAGCAGTTTAGGGCAGGGCCTTTACGAGCAGTACTTC. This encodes CTSSLGQGLYEQYF.